Presented here are 11 T cell receptor beta chains from one specimen sequenced in a study of blood T cell repertoires in COVID-19. Using immunoSEQ multiplex PCR, the repertoire was profiled, and TCRdb retains in-frame clones only, with some absent. The data show approximately 350,000 clones, with roughly 87% seen just once and almost 3% held by the top ten. The sequenced sample was PBMCs or T cells enriched from blood (not recorded which). These receptors were obtained from a woman in her 30s who had recovered from COVID-19.

The chain has TRBV9 and TRBJ1-5; the D gene is possibly TRBD1 (6 bases). The CDR3 loop spans 15 amino acids. Germline V gene lookup returns CDR1 SGDLS and CDR2 YYNGEE. Trimming took 4 bases from V and 3 from J, leaving 14 bases between them. CDR3 nucleotides: TGTGCCAGCAGCAAACAGGGTAAGAACAATCAGCCCCAGCATTTT. Its translation: CASSKQGKNNQPQHF.

The CDR3 loop reads CASSPGWADGELFF. The CDR3 DNA follows: TGTGCCAGCAGCCCGGGGTGGGCCGACGGGGAGCTGTTTTTT. This chain links TRBV5-5 with TRBJ2-2, with D possibly being TRBD2 (5 bases). Trimming shortened V by 4 bases and J by 7 bases, and 14 bases separated the two germline ends. The germline gives CDR1 SGHKS, CDR2 YYEKEE (reference sequence). The CDR3 length is 14 residues.

CDR3 loop: CASSPIRDSNQETQYF. CDR3 sequence (DNA): TGTGCCAGCAGTCCCATCCGGGACTCAAACCAAGAGACCCAGTACTTC. The chain carries TRBV28 and TRBJ2-5; tentative D call: TRBD2 (6 bases). The V end was cut by 5 bases, the J end by 0 bases, with 16 bases between. The length of the CDR3 is 16 residues. The germline V gene has CDR1 MDHEN and CDR2 SYDVKM.

This sequence joins TRBV6-2 or TRBV6-3 and TRBJ2-5; 7 nucleotides align to TRBD2. This CDR3 comprises 18 residues. V shed 6 bases and J 1 base; nucleotides not matched to a gene: 17. CDR1 and CDR2 from the germline V gene are MNHEY and SVGEGT. The CDR3 loop reads CASSKLPKFGTTQETQYF. The CDR3 bases are TGTGCCAGCAGCAAATTGCCCAAATTCGGGACTACCCAAGAGACCCAGTACTTC.

The table lists this clone with a count of one. The chain has TRBV19 and TRBJ1-2, with 7 bases matching TRBD1. The germline V gene encodes CDR1 LNHDA and CDR2 SQIVND (reference sequence). The CDR3 sequence is 16 residues long. V gave up 7 bases and J gave up 5 bases; unmatched junction bases: 16. The CDR3 DNA reads TGTGCCAGTACCCCAGCAGTGCAGGGGGGAGGATATGGCTACACCTTC. Its protein is CASTPAVQGGGYGYTF.

Only a few counts were recorded for this clone. The CDR3 reads CASSGGNTGELFF. CDR3 DNA: TGTGCCAGTAGCGGGGGGAACACCGGGGAGCTGTTTTTT. The V and J genes are TRBV19 and TRBJ2-2, with D possibly matching TRBD2 (6 bases). The V and J ends lost 6 bases and 1 base respectively, with 6 bases between them. The CDR3 contains 13 residues. Germline assignment: CDR1 LNHDA and CDR2 SQIVND (reference sequence). The full variable domain, in which reference TRBV19 and TRBJ2-2 provide the parts outside the CDR3, is DGGITQSPKYLFRKEGQNVTLSCEQNLNHDAMYWYRQDPGQGLRLIYYSQIVNDFQKGDIAEGYSVSREKKESFPLTVTSAQKNPTAFYLCASSGGNTGELFFGEGSRLTVL.

Notes on this clone: Other DNA sequences in the same sample also yield this CDR3. J is TRBJ2-2 and V is TRBV28; 8 nucleotides agree with TRBD2. Per germline, CDR1 MDHEN and CDR2 SYDVKM. The junction had 1 base not matched to a gene; V was cut back by 1 base and J by 0 bases. CDR3 length: 16 residues. The CDR3 spells CASSLFSGTNTGELFF. The CDR3 region has the DNA TGTGCCAGCAGTTTATTTAGCGGGACGAACACCGGGGAGCTGTTTTTT.

This rearrangement joins TRBV19 to TRBJ1-2; unclear D gene. Trimming stripped 10 bases from V and 4 bases from J, with 16 bases between. CDR3 length: 13 amino acids. Germline assignment: CDR1 LNHDA and CDR2 SQIVND (reference sequence). The CDR3 sequence is CATSGRELYGYTF. The CDR3 DNA is TGTGCCACCTCAGGACGGGAACTCTATGGCTACACCTTC.

This clone was picked up one time. The gene calls are TRBV2 and TRBJ2-7; tentative D call: TRBD2 (5 bases). CDR1 SNHLY and CDR2 FYNNEI come from the germline V gene. V dropped 4 bases and J dropped 7 bases, with 11 bases sitting between them. CDR3 length equals 12 residues. CDR3 sequence (DNA): TGTGCCAGCAGTGCTCACTGGAGGGAGCAGTACTTC. As protein: CASSAHWREQYF.

This clone came up a few times. The CDR3 DNA is TGTGCCAGCAGTGACGGAGCGGGAGGGTCTAATGAGCAGTTCTTC. Translation gives CASSDGAGGSNEQFF. The J gene is TRBJ2-1, the V gene TRBV6-4; TRBD2 matches at 10 bases. V lost 2 bases, J lost 7 bases, and 5 bases stayed unmatched. Germline-derived CDR1 and CDR2 are MRHNA and SNTAGT. The CDR3 runs to 15 residues.

This rearrangement joins TRBV7-9 to TRBJ1-4; TRBD1 is a possible D gene (6 bases). V was clipped by 2 bases and J by 7 bases, with 11 bases between them. The CDR3 loop spans 14 amino acids. From germline, CDR1 is SEHNR and CDR2 FQNEAQ (reference sequence). CDR3 sequence: CASSLRGRGEKLFF. CDR3 DNA: TGTGCCAGCAGCTTACGGGGCAGGGGTGAAAAACTGTTTTTT.